Listed below are T cell receptor beta chains from one sample, sequenced in a study of T cell repertoires in ileal Crohn's disease. TCRdb's table, derived via immunoSEQ multiplex PCR, lists solely in-frame clones and lacks some. The top ten hold around 8.9% of the sample, which has thousands of clones, over 75% seen once. The specimen was ileal tissue. The receptors originated from an adult with Crohn's disease. The CDR3 runs from the conserved cysteine through the conserved F or W. The D gene is left open where the match is weak. Clone size appears in some rows only: once, few, many, or a class for an expanded clone.

d_call: .
v_call: TRBV7-9
j_call: TRBJ2-5
clone_size: .
cdr3_aa: CASSRFSTGGFTETQYF
cdr3_nt: TGTGCCAGCAGCCGGTTCTCGACAGGCGGATTCACAGAGACCCAGTACTTC

d_call: TRBD2
v_call: TRBV28
j_call: TRBJ2-3
clone_size: .
cdr3_aa: CASSTPGLSTDTQYF
cdr3_nt: TGTGCCAGCAGCACCCCGGGACTAAGCACAGATACGCAGTATTTT

d_call: .
v_call: TRBV2
j_call: TRBJ2-3
clone_size: .
cdr3_aa: CASSELRPSTDTQYF
cdr3_nt: TGTGCCAGCAGTGAACTACGCCCTAGCACAGATACGCAGTATTTT

d_call: .
v_call: TRBV7-9
j_call: TRBJ2-2
clone_size: .
cdr3_aa: CASSLRGNTGELFF
cdr3_nt: TGTGCCAGCAGCTTACGGGGAAACACCGGGGAGCTGTTTTTT

d_call: TRBD1
v_call: TRBV5-6
j_call: TRBJ1-5
clone_size: .
cdr3_aa: CASSLRTGRRSNQPQHF
cdr3_nt: TGTGCCAGCAGCTTAAGGACAGGGAGGAGGAGCAATCAGCCCCAGCATTTT

d_call: .
v_call: TRBV6-1
j_call: TRBJ1-2
clone_size: .
cdr3_aa: CASSDQGNYGYTF
cdr3_nt: TGTGCCAGCAGTGATCAGGGGAACTATGGCTACACCTTC

d_call: TRBD2
v_call: TRBV29-1
j_call: TRBJ2-1
clone_size: .
cdr3_aa: CSVSSGGAYNEQFF
cdr3_nt: TGCAGCGTTTCGAGCGGGGGGGCCTACAATGAGCAGTTCTTC

d_call: TRBD1
v_call: TRBV20-1
j_call: TRBJ1-2
clone_size: .
cdr3_aa: CSARTGYGYTF
cdr3_nt: TGCAGTGCCAGGACAGGTTATGGCTACACCTTC

d_call: TRBD2
v_call: TRBV9
j_call: TRBJ2-7
clone_size: .
cdr3_aa: CASSPAAGGSYEQYF
cdr3_nt: TGTGCCAGCAGCCCCGCCGCGGGGGGCTCCTACGAGCAGTACTTC

d_call: TRBD1
v_call: TRBV2
j_call: TRBJ1-2
clone_size: .
cdr3_aa: CASSRRDRDGYTF
cdr3_nt: TGTGCCAGCAGCCGCCGGGACAGGGATGGCTACACCTTC

d_call: TRBD2
v_call: TRBV2
j_call: TRBJ2-3
clone_size: few
cdr3_aa: CASSFSRGSGTQYF
cdr3_nt: TGTGCCAGCAGTTTCTCGCGGGGGTCGGGTACGCAGTATTTT

d_call: .
v_call: TRBV6-1
j_call: TRBJ2-6
clone_size: once
cdr3_aa: CASSDAGSGANVLTF
cdr3_nt: TGTGCCAGCAGTGATGCAGGCTCTGGGGCCAACGTCCTGACTTTC

d_call: TRBD1
v_call: TRBV6-1
j_call: TRBJ1-1
clone_size: few
cdr3_aa: CASSERGHTEAFF
cdr3_nt: TGTGCCAGCAGTGAAAGGGGGCACACTGAAGCTTTCTTT

d_call: .
v_call: TRBV28
j_call: TRBJ1-1
clone_size: .
cdr3_aa: CASRRSQAGKAFF
cdr3_nt: TGTGCCAGCAGGCGGTCACAAGCCGGAAAAGCTTTCTTT

d_call: TRBD1
v_call: TRBV6-5
j_call: TRBJ1-2
clone_size: .
cdr3_aa: CASSPPGQGNYGYTF
cdr3_nt: TGTGCCAGCAGTCCCCCGGGACAGGGAAACTATGGCTACACCTTC

d_call: .
v_call: TRBV27
j_call: TRBJ1-1
clone_size: .
cdr3_aa: CASRRVINTEAFF
cdr3_nt: TGTGCCAGCAGGAGGGTTATTAACACTGAAGCTTTCTTT

d_call: TRBD1
v_call: TRBV28
j_call: TRBJ1-2
clone_size: .
cdr3_aa: CASSLGTGYGYTF
cdr3_nt: TGTGCCAGCAGTTTAGGGACAGGGTATGGCTACACCTTC

d_call: .
v_call: TRBV5-5
j_call: TRBJ2-7
clone_size: .
cdr3_aa: CASSPSVGTKGYEQYF
cdr3_nt: TGTGCCAGCAGCCCCTCAGTGGGGACAAAGGGCTACGAGCAGTACTTC

d_call: .
v_call: TRBV11-2
j_call: TRBJ1-3
clone_size: few
cdr3_aa: CASSPPNRVLSGNTIYF
cdr3_nt: TGTGCCAGCAGCCCCCCCAACAGGGTTCTCTCCGGAAACACCATATATTTT

d_call: .
v_call: TRBV6-1
j_call: TRBJ1-5
clone_size: once
cdr3_aa: CASSEDGAGNQPQHF
cdr3_nt: TGTGCCAGCAGTGAAGATGGGGCAGGCAATCAGCCCCAGCATTTT

d_call: TRBD1
v_call: TRBV6-6
j_call: TRBJ1-2
clone_size: .
cdr3_aa: CASSYPGQGNGYTF
cdr3_nt: TGTGCCAGCAGTTACCCGGGACAGGGAAATGGCTACACCTTC

d_call: .
v_call: TRBV15
j_call: TRBJ2-2
clone_size: .
cdr3_aa: CATSNLQGSGELFF
cdr3_nt: TGTGCCACCAGCAACCTTCAGGGGTCCGGGGAGCTGTTTTTT

d_call: .
v_call: TRBV9
j_call: TRBJ1-3
clone_size: .
cdr3_aa: CASSVAPTGTSGNTIYF
cdr3_nt: TGTGCCAGCAGCGTAGCCCCAACAGGGACCTCTGGAAACACCATATATTTT

d_call: TRBD2
v_call: TRBV11-2
j_call: TRBJ2-3
clone_size: .
cdr3_aa: CASSLGLAGGFGADTQYF
cdr3_nt: TGTGCCAGCAGCTTAGGACTAGCGGGAGGTTTTGGGGCAGATACGCAGTATTTT

d_call: TRBD2
v_call: TRBV29-1
j_call: TRBJ2-5
clone_size: .
cdr3_aa: CSVTPGGTETQYF
cdr3_nt: TGCAGCGTCACCCCGGGGGGGACGGAGACCCAGTACTTC

d_call: TRBD2
v_call: TRBV2
j_call: TRBJ2-7
clone_size: .
cdr3_aa: CASSGLAGGAYEQYF
cdr3_nt: TGTGCCAGCAGCGGACTAGCGGGGGGGGCCTACGAGCAGTACTTC

d_call: TRBD1
v_call: TRBV6-5
j_call: TRBJ2-7
clone_size: .
cdr3_aa: CASSNGGQGGYEQYF
cdr3_nt: TGTGCCAGCAGTAACGGGGGACAGGGAGGTTACGAGCAGTACTTC

d_call: .
v_call: TRBV7-2
j_call: TRBJ2-5
clone_size: .
cdr3_aa: CASNPRGPGLGETQYF
cdr3_nt: TGTGCCAGCAACCCCAGGGGACCCGGGCTGGGCGAGACCCAGTACTTC

d_call: TRBD2
v_call: TRBV5-4
j_call: TRBJ2-3
clone_size: .
cdr3_aa: CASSFGGTSGGATDTQYF
cdr3_nt: TGTGCCAGCAGCTTCGGGGGCACTAGCGGGGGGGCCACAGATACGCAGTATTTT

d_call: .
v_call: TRBV28
j_call: TRBJ1-2
clone_size: .
cdr3_aa: CASSPAYRTNYGYTF
cdr3_nt: TGTGCCAGCAGCCCAGCCTACAGAACTAACTATGGCTACACCTTC

d_call: TRBD1
v_call: TRBV10-3
j_call: TRBJ1-1
clone_size: few
cdr3_aa: CAIRTGYITEAFF
cdr3_nt: TGTGCCATCAGGACAGGGTATATCACTGAAGCTTTCTTT

d_call: TRBD1
v_call: TRBV9
j_call: TRBJ1-2
clone_size: .
cdr3_aa: CASSVGTGTGSYGYTF
cdr3_nt: TGTGCCAGCAGCGTAGGAACGGGGACAGGGAGCTATGGCTACACCTTC

d_call: TRBD1
v_call: TRBV5-1
j_call: TRBJ2-1
clone_size: .
cdr3_aa: CASSLGQGKNEQFF
cdr3_nt: TGCGCCAGCAGCTTAGGACAGGGAAAAAATGAGCAGTTCTTC

d_call: .
v_call: TRBV6-6
j_call: TRBJ1-6
clone_size: .
cdr3_aa: CASKRGEGGNSPLHF
cdr3_nt: TGTGCCAGCAAAAGAGGGGAGGGGGGAAATTCACCCCTCCACTTT

d_call: .
v_call: TRBV6-1
j_call: TRBJ1-5
clone_size: .
cdr3_aa: CASRDLTGNGQPQHF
cdr3_nt: TGTGCCAGCAGGGACCTTACAGGGAACGGCCAGCCCCAGCATTTT

d_call: .
v_call: TRBV7-6
j_call: TRBJ2-3
clone_size: once
cdr3_aa: CASSLDAGTDTQYF
cdr3_nt: TGTGCCAGCAGCTTAGACGCGGGAACAGATACGCAGTATTTT

d_call: .
v_call: TRBV2
j_call: TRBJ2-7
clone_size: .
cdr3_aa: CASRHRDISYEQYF
cdr3_nt: TGTGCCAGCAGGCACAGGGACATCTCCTACGAGCAGTACTTC

d_call: TRBD2
v_call: TRBV9
j_call: TRBJ2-2
clone_size: .
cdr3_aa: CASSVGPGGNTGELFF
cdr3_nt: TGTGCCAGCAGCGTAGGTCCGGGGGGGAACACCGGGGAGCTGTTTTTT

d_call: TRBD2
v_call: TRBV7-6
j_call: TRBJ2-7
clone_size: .
cdr3_aa: CASSLARPTGTSGATYEQYF
cdr3_nt: TGTGCCAGCAGCTTAGCAAGACCAACCGGGACTAGCGGGGCCACCTACGAGCAGTACTTC

d_call: TRBD2
v_call: TRBV4-3
j_call: TRBJ2-7
clone_size: .
cdr3_aa: CASSLGGGDPYEQYF
cdr3_nt: TGCGCCAGCAGCCTTGGCGGGGGGGATCCCTACGAGCAGTACTTC

d_call: .
v_call: TRBV7-9
j_call: TRBJ2-1
clone_size: .
cdr3_aa: CASSRQYNEQFF
cdr3_nt: TGTGCCAGCAGCCGACAGTACAATGAGCAGTTCTTC

d_call: .
v_call: TRBV10-3
j_call: TRBJ2-3
clone_size: .
cdr3_aa: CANRAMGTDTQYF
cdr3_nt: TGTGCCAACAGGGCCATGGGCACAGATACGCAGTATTTT

d_call: .
v_call: TRBV25-1
j_call: TRBJ2-3
clone_size: .
cdr3_aa: CASSAGGRSGDTQYF
cdr3_nt: TGTGCCAGCAGTGCCGGGGGTCGCTCGGGAGATACGCAGTATTTT

d_call: TRBD1
v_call: TRBV6-6
j_call: TRBJ1-6
clone_size: .
cdr3_aa: CASRTGSNSPLHF
cdr3_nt: TGTGCCAGCAGGACAGGGAGTAATTCACCCCTCCACTTT

d_call: .
v_call: TRBV15
j_call: TRBJ2-5
clone_size: .
cdr3_aa: CATSRRGGETQYF
cdr3_nt: TGTGCCACCAGCCGGAGGGGCGGGGAGACCCAGTACTTC

d_call: TRBD2
v_call: TRBV9
j_call: TRBJ2-3
clone_size: .
cdr3_aa: CASSVENSGQGDTQYF
cdr3_nt: TGTGCCAGCAGCGTAGAGAATAGCGGGCAAGGAGATACGCAGTATTTT